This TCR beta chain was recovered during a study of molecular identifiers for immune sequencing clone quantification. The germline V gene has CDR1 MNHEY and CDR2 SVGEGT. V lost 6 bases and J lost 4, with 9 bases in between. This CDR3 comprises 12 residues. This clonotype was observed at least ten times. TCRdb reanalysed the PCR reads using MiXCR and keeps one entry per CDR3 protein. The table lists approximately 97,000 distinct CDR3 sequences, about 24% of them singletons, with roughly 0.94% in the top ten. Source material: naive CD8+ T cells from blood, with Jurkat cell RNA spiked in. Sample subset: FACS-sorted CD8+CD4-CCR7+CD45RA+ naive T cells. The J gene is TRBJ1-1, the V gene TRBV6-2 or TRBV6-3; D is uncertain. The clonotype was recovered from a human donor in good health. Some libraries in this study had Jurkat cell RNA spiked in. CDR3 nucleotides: TGTGCCAGCAGCGAATGGAGCACTGAAGCTTTCTTT. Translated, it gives CASSEWSTEAFF.